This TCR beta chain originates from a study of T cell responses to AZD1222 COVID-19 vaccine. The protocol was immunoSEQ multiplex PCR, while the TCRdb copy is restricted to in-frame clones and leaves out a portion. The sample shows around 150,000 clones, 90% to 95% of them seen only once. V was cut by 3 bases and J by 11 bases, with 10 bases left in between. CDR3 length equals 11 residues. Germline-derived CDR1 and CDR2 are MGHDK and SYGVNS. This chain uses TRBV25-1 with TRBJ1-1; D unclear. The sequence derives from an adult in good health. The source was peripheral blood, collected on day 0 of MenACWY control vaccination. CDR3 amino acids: CASSEGGQAFF. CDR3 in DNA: TGTGCCAGCAGTGAGGGAGGGCAGGCTTTCTTT. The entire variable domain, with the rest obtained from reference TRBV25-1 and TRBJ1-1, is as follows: EADIYQTPRYLVIGTGKKITLECSQTMGHDKMYWYQQDPGMELHLIHYSYGVNSTEKGDLSSESTVSRIRTEHFPLTLESARPSHTSQYLCASSEGGQAFFGQGTRLTVV.